The clone carrying this T cell receptor beta chain turned up a few times. Antigen specificity is unknown. Assay used: immunoSEQ multiplex PCR; TCRdb lists only in-frame clones, some missing. The data hold tens of thousands of clones, with about 70% observed a single time. This specimen comes from a study of vaccination effects on CD4 cells after COVID-19. In the study overall: As their vaccination, participants received two doses of either BNT162b2 or mRNA-1273.

Trimming took 3 bases from V and 2 from J; bases not matched to a gene: 3. The germline gives CDR1 WSHSY, CDR2 SAAADI. The CDR3 spans 14 residues. General observations from the study: No early post-infection timepoints were available in the study, which also included few convalescent patients. Late after vaccination, infection- and vaccine-induced clones showed marked clonal contraction.

Antigen-specific CD4+ T cells were expanded (with viral peptide pools) by the ViraFEST assay ahead of sequencing. Following culture for approximately ten days, CD4+ T cells were isolated. Each vaccine recipient was nucleocapsid antibody negative and had no prior SARS-CoV-2 infection. A density of more than 1.5 million PBMC per well was used; these cells were cultured with around 10 IU/ml IL-2 and about 10 ug/ml peptides. The source is a human donor who received a COVID-19 vaccine. The source material was CD4+ T cells from PBMCs cultured with HCoV-NL63 spike peptides, sampled before COVID-19 vaccination. V gene TRBV10-2 combines with J gene TRBJ2-7, with TRBD1 matching 8 bases. CDR3 residues: CASSETGGPYEQYV. DNA for the CDR3: TGCGCCAGCAGTGAAACAGGGGGTCCCTACGAGCAGTACGTC.